The rows below give T cell receptor beta chains drawn from one sample of a study of T cell changes during pregnancy in multiple sclerosis. Sequencing used immunoSEQ multiplex PCR; TCRdb keeps in-frame clones, though not all of them. The sample consists of tens of thousands of clones, about 90% of them appearing once. The material was CD4+ T cells from peripheral blood mononuclear cells, obtained after pregnancy. The receptor source for this set is a female donor with multiple sclerosis, enrolled in a pregnancy study. Both conserved end residues are part of each CDR3. The D gene is left open where the match is weak. Clone size, where shown, is once, few, many, or a class for clones that have expanded.

>TRBD1|TRBV30|TRBJ2-7|NA
CAWSNGQGYEQYF
TGTGCCTGGAGCAACGGACAGGGCTACGAGCAGTACTTC
>NA|TRBV28|TRBJ2-7|NA
CASTEGTNSYEQYF
TGTGCCAGCACTGAGGGCACCAACTCCTACGAGCAGTACTTC
>TRBD1|TRBV27|TRBJ2-2|NA
CASSWWQGATGELFF
TGTGCCAGCAGTTGGTGGCAGGGGGCCACCGGGGAGCTGTTTTTT
>TRBD2|TRBV7-3|TRBJ2-1|NA
CASSLTGRREGRNEQFF
TGTGCCAGCAGCTTAACGGGACGGCGGGAGGGCCGGAATGAGCAGTTCTTC
>NA|TRBV5-1|TRBJ1-4|NA
CASSLGGVATNEKLFF
TGCGCCAGCAGCTTGGGTGGAGTTGCAACTAATGAAAAACTGTTTTTT
>NA|TRBV2|TRBJ2-7|once
CASIRIAFEPSYEQYF
TGTGCCAGCATAAGGATAGCGTTTGAACCCTCCTACGAGCAGTACTTC
>NA|TRBV7-8|TRBJ2-7|NA
CASSPTGYEQYF
TGTGCCAGCAGCCCAACAGGATACGAGCAGTACTTC
>NA|TRBV28|TRBJ2-4|NA
CASSRPGAKNIQYF
TGTGCCAGCAGTCGGCCCGGGGCCAAAAACATTCAGTACTTC
>NA|TRBV21-1|TRBJ2-3|NA
CASSTSGPTDTQYF
TGTGCCAGCAGCACTAGCGGTCCCACAGATACGCAGTATTTT
>NA|TRBV7-2|TRBJ2-7|NA
CASSLSFSYEQYF
TGTGCCAGCAGCTTGAGTTTCTCCTACGAGCAGTACTTC
>NA|TRBV18|TRBJ1-1|NA
CASSPQVNTEAFF
TGTGCCAGCTCACCTCAGGTGAACACTGAAGCTTTCTTT
>TRBD1|TRBV5-4|TRBJ1-2|NA
CASSSGQGNYGYTF
TGTGCCAGCAGCTCCGGACAGGGCAACTATGGCTACACCTTC
>NA|TRBV2|TRBJ2-5|NA
CASTLNRETQYF
TGTGCCAGCACCCTTAACCGGGAGACCCAGTACTTC
>NA|TRBV6-1|TRBJ1-3|NA
CASSRNSGNTIYF
TGTGCCAGCAGCAGGAACTCTGGAAACACCATATATTTT
>NA|TRBV6-6|TRBJ2-7|once
CASSYPGDPYEQYF
TGTGCCAGCAGTTACCCGGGGGACCCCTACGAGCAGTACTTC
>NA|TRBV18|TRBJ2-5|once
CASSPPRGKGVSQETQYF
TGTGCCAGCTCACCCCCCAGGGGCAAGGGAGTATCACAAGAGACCCAGTACTTC
>TRBD2|TRBV4-1|TRBJ2-1|NA
CASSPGGGWIPDEQFF
TGCGCCAGCAGCCCGGGGGGGGGTTGGATTCCGGATGAGCAGTTCTTC
>NA|TRBV7-7|TRBJ2-3|NA
CASSRLTAGGDTQYF
TGTGCCAGCAGCCGCCTCACGGCCGGAGGGGATACGCAGTATTTT
>TRBD1|TRBV18|TRBJ2-7|NA
CASSSGTGAGEQYF
TGTGCCAGCTCGTCCGGGACAGGGGCCGGCGAGCAGTACTTC
>NA|TRBV11-2|TRBJ2-7|NA
CASSFLARRTYEQYF
TGTGCCAGCAGCTTCCTAGCCAGGAGGACCTACGAGCAGTACTTC
>NA|TRBV11-3|TRBJ2-6|NA
CASSPGRAGANVLTF
TGTGCCAGCAGCCCGGGCAGGGCAGGGGCCAACGTCCTGACTTTC
>TRBD1|TRBV6-1|TRBJ2-5|NA
CASSGTGDLHF
TGTGCCAGCAGTGGAACAGGGGATTTGCACTTC
>NA|TRBV4-1|TRBJ2-2|NA
CASSQRGGHKYNTGELFF
TGCGCCAGCAGCCAAAGGGGGGGACACAAGTACAACACCGGGGAGCTGTTTTTT
>NA|TRBV2|TRBJ1-1|NA
CASRTGMNTEAFF
TGTGCCAGCCGCACAGGGATGAACACTGAAGCTTTCTTT
>TRBD1|TRBV12-5|TRBJ1-2|NA
CASGLAGQGIWGYTF
TGTGCTAGTGGTTTGGCCGGACAGGGGATTTGGGGCTACACCTTC
>TRBD1|TRBV9|TRBJ1-1|NA
CASSLRQGRDTEAFF
TGTGCCAGCTCTCTGAGACAGGGGCGGGACACTGAAGCTTTCTTT
>TRBD1|TRBV7-2|TRBJ1-4|NA
CASSAGTGGYEKLFF
TGTGCCAGCAGCGCAGGGACAGGGGGCTATGAAAAACTGTTTTTT
>TRBD1|TRBV5-1|TRBJ2-4|NA
CASSTTGAGSKNIQYF
TGCGCCAGCAGCACGACAGGGGCGGGCTCCAAAAACATTCAGTACTTC
>NA|TRBV7-9|TRBJ2-7|NA
CASSRQAVGSYEQYF
TGTGCCAGCAGCCGCCAGGCCGTCGGCTCCTACGAGCAGTACTTC
>NA|TRBV7-9|TRBJ2-6|NA
CAAGLEGSASGANVLTF
TGTGCCGCCGGACTGGAGGGGAGCGCGTCTGGGGCCAACGTCCTGACTTTC
>NA|TRBV2|TRBJ1-5|NA
CASSRRGKGDPQHF
TGTGCCAGCAGTCGTAGGGGTAAGGGTGATCCCCAGCATTTT
>NA|TRBV2|TRBJ2-2|NA
CASSESQGTGELFF
TGTGCCAGCAGTGAAAGTCAGGGAACCGGGGAGCTGTTTTTT
>NA|TRBV28|TRBJ2-2|NA
CASSYPSWGPGELFF
TGTGCCAGCAGTTATCCTTCCTGGGGGCCCGGGGAGCTGTTTTTT
>NA|TRBV5-8|TRBJ1-2|NA
CASSLTGYSNYGYTF
TGTGCCAGCAGCCTCACAGGATACTCTAACTATGGCTACACCTTC
>NA|TRBV2|TRBJ2-1|NA
CATGLHNEQFF
TGTGCCACAGGACTTCACAATGAGCAGTTCTTC
>NA|TRBV6-5|TRBJ1-1|NA
CASSPLGRNTEAFF
TGTGCCAGCAGTCCCCTTGGCCGAAACACTGAAGCTTTCTTT
>TRBD1|TRBV5-1|TRBJ2-7|NA
CASSTGQGPSEQYF
TGCGCCAGCAGCACGGGACAGGGACCCTCCGAGCAGTACTTC
>NA|TRBV11-3|TRBJ1-6|NA
CASSSGGNSPLHF
TGTGCCAGCAGCTCTGGGGGGAATTCACCCCTCCACTTT
>NA|TRBV4-3|TRBJ1-1|NA
CASSLGRGTEAFF
TGCGCCAGCAGCCTCGGCCGGGGCACTGAAGCTTTCTTT
>TRBD1|TRBV6-4|TRBJ1-6|NA
CASSDSRTGPPSYNSPLHF
TGTGCCAGCAGTGACTCCCGGACAGGGCCCCCCTCCTATAATTCACCCCTCCACTTT
>TRBD1|TRBV11-3|TRBJ2-5|NA
CASSATGAQGETQYF
TGTGCCAGCAGCGCGACAGGGGCCCAGGGAGAGACCCAGTACTTC
>NA|TRBV9|TRBJ2-6|NA
CASSGLFSGANVLTF
TGTGCCAGCAGCGGGCTTTTCTCTGGGGCCAACGTCCTGACTTTC
>NA|TRBV4-1|TRBJ1-2|NA
CASSQGWGVNYGYTF
TGCGCCAGCAGCCAAGGTTGGGGGGTAAACTATGGCTACACCTTC
>NA|TRBV11-3|TRBJ2-3|once
CASSFRGTTDTQYF
TGTGCCAGCAGCTTTCGCGGGACCACAGATACGCAGTATTTT
>NA|TRBV30|TRBJ2-7|NA
CACGIYEQYF
TGTGCCTGCGGGATCTACGAGCAGTACTTC
>TRBD1|TRBV7-6|TRBJ2-5|NA
CASNPTGGETQYF
TGTGCCAGCAACCCGACAGGGGGGGAGACCCAGTACTTC
>TRBD2|TRBV30|TRBJ2-2|NA
CAGWTSVSGLGGTGELFF
TGTGCCGGGTGGACTAGCGTCAGTGGGTTGGGCGGGACCGGGGAGCTGTTTTTT
>NA|TRBV7-2|TRBJ2-5|few
CASSSSGQGYF
TGTGCCAGCAGCTCGTCAGGGCAGGGGTACTTC
>TRBD1|TRBV30|TRBJ1-1|NA
CAWSLHLTGAVTEAFF
TGTGCCTGGAGTCTACACCTCACAGGGGCGGTTACTGAAGCTTTCTTT
>TRBD2|TRBV28|TRBJ2-1|NA
CASKLAGVYSYNEQFF
TGTGCCAGCAAACTAGCGGGAGTTTACTCCTACAATGAGCAGTTCTTC
>NA|TRBV5-6|TRBJ2-3|NA
CASSLTGVTDTQYF
TGTGCCAGCAGCCTTACCGGGGTCACAGATACGCAGTATTTT
>NA|TRBV6-5|TRBJ1-6|NA
CASSYSRGSYNSPLHF
TGTGCCAGCAGTTACTCAAGGGGTTCCTATAATTCACCCCTCCACTTT
>NA|TRBV28|TRBJ1-1|NA
CASSPTGKGAEAFF
TGTGCCAGCAGTCCCACAGGGAAGGGCGCTGAAGCTTTCTTT
>TRBD2|TRBV29-1|TRBJ2-1|once
CSVGLAGSSYNEQFF
TGCAGCGTTGGACTAGCGGGGAGCTCCTACAATGAGCAGTTCTTC
>TRBD1|TRBV4-2|TRBJ1-4|NA
CASSQEHRGGKLFF
TGTGCCAGCAGCCAAGAGCACAGGGGGGGAAAACTGTTTTTT